This T cell receptor beta chain was sequenced during a study of blood T cell repertoires in COVID-19. Germline-derived CDR1 and CDR2 are SGHRS and YFSETQ. This CDR3 spans 14 amino acids. Turning to this clone: A junction boundary mismatches the germline segment, possibly from a read error.

Assay: immunoSEQ multiplex PCR; the TCRdb copy retains only in-frame clones and omits some. The sample consists of around 100,000 clones, roughly 90% of them appearing once. Sequencing was carried out using peripheral blood. V usage is TRBV5-1 and J usage is TRBJ1-2; weak D call: TRBD1 (5 bases). This clonotype was obtained from a man aged 55 to 70 with acute or convalescent COVID-19. This chain's CDR3 is CASSMEWGSYGHTF. As DNA, the CDR3 is TGCGCCAGCAGTATGGAGTGGGGCAGCTATGGCCACACCTTC.